Each of the 2 T cell receptor beta chains below was sequenced from the same sample in a study of T cell repertoires in cytomegalovirus infection. From the reads, TCRdb called clonotypes with MiXCR, one entry per CDR3 protein. The sample lists 200,000 to 300,000 distinct CDR3 sequences, 6.5% occurring once. The sequenced material came from PBMCs. Every receptor here comes from a human donor in good health (CMV status not recorded). Some clones in this sample may be carry-over from other donors' samples.

This clonotype occurred many times. V usage is TRBV20-1 and J usage is TRBJ2-5; 10 positions agree with TRBD2. CDR1 DFQATT and CDR2 SNEGSKA come from the germline V gene (reference sequence). Unmatched junction bases numbered 7, after V lost 2 bases and J lost 4 bases. This CDR3 region has 15 residues. The CDR3: CSARPSGGGGETQYF. The CDR3 coding sequence is TGCAGTGCTAGACCCAGCGGGGGGGGAGGAGAGACCCAGTACTTC.

This clonotype has at least ten counts. The rearrangement joins TRBV28 to TRBJ1-1; D is perhaps TRBD1 (5 bases). This CDR3 is 14 amino acids long. V shed 3 bases and J shed 1 base, with 9 bases lying between them. Germline V lookup: CDR1 MDHEN, CDR2 SYDVKM. Here the CDR3 reads CASSFRGENTEAFF. The DNA of the CDR3 is TGTGCCAGCAGTTTCCGAGGGGAGAACACTGAAGCTTTCTTT.